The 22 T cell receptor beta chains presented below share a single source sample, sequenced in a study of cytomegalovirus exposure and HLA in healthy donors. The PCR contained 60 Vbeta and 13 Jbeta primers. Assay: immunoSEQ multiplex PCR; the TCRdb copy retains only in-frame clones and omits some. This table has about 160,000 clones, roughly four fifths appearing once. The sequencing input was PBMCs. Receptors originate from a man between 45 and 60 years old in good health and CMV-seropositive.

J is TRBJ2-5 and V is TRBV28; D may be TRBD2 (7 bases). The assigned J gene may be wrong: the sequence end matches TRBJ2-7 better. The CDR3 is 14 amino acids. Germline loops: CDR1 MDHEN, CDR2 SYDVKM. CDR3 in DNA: TGTGCCAGCCGGGGGGCTAGCTCCAAGTACGAGCAGTACTTC. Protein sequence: CASRGASSKYEQYF.

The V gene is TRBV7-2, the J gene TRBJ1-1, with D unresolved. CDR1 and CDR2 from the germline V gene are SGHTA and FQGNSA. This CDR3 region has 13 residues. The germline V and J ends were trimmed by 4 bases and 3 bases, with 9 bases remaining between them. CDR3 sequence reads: CASSSDGYTEAFF. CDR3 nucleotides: TGTGCCAGCAGCTCAGACGGGTACACTGAAGCTTTCTTT.

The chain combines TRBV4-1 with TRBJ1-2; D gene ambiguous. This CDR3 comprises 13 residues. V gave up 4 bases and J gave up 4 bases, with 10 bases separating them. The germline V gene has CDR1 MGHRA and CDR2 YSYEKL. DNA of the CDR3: TGCGCCAGCAGCCCCGGAGGGTTCTATGGCTACACCTTC. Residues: CASSPGGFYGYTF.

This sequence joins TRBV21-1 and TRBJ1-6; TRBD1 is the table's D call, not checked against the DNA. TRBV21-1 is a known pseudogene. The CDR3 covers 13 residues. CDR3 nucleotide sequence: TGTGCCAACTTTACCCTCCGGGACAGGGGTAAGTACTTT. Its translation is CANFTLRDRGKYF.

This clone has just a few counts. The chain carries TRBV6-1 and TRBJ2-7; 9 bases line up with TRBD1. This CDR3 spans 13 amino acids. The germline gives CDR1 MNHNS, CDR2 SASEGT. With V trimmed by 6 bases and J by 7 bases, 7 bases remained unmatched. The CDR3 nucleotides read TGTGCCAGCAGAATACAGGGGGCGAGGGAGCAGTACTTC. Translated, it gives CASRIQGAREQYF.

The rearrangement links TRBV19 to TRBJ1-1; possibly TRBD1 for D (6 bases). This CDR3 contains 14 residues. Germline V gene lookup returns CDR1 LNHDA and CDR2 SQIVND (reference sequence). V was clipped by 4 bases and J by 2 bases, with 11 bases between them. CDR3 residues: CASSTVQGNTEAFF. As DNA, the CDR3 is TGTGCCAGTAGTACTGTACAGGGAAACACTGAAGCTTTCTTT.

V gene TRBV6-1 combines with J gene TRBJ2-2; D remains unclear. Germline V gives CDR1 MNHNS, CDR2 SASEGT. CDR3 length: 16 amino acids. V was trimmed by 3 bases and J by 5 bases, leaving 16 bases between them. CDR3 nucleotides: TGTGCCAGCAGTGATATTGCAGGCCGAAGGACCGGGGAGCTGTTTTTT. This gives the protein CASSDIAGRRTGELFF.

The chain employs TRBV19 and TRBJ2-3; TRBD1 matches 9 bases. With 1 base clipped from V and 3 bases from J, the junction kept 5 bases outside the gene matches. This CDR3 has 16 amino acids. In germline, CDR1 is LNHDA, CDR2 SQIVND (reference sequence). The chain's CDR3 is CASSIGDRVETDTQYF. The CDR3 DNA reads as TGTGCCAGTAGTATAGGGGACAGGGTGGAGACAGATACGCAGTATTTT.

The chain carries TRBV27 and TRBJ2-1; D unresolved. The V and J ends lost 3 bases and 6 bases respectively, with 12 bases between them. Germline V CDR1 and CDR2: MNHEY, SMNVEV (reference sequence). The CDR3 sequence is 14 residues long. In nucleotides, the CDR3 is TGTGCCAGCAGTTTCCAGGCCCTACGCAATGAGCAGTTCTTC. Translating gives CASSFQALRNEQFF.

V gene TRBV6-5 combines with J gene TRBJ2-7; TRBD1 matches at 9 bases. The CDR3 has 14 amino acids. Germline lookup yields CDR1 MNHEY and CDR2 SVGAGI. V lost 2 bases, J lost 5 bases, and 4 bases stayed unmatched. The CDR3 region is CASSYRDRDHEQYF. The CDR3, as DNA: TGTGCCAGCAGTTACAGGGACAGGGACCACGAGCAGTACTTC.

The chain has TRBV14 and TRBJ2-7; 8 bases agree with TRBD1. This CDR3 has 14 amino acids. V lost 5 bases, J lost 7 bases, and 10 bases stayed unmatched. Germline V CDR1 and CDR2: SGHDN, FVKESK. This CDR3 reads CASSDRGGAREQYF. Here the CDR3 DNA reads TGTGCCAGCAGCGACAGGGGTGGAGCGAGGGAGCAGTACTTC.

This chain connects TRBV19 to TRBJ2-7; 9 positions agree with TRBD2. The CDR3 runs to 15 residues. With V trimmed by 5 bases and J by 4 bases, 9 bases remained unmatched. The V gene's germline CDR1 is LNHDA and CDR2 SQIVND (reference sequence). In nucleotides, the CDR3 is TGTGCCAGTAGTTTCGCTAGCGGGGCTAAGTACGAGCAGTACTTC. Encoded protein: CASSFASGAKYEQYF. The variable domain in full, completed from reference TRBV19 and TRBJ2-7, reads DGGITQSPKYLFRKEGQNVTLSCEQNLNHDAMYWYRQDPGQGLRLIYYSQIVNDFQKGDIAEGYSVSREKKESFPLTVTSAQKNPTAFYLCASSFASGAKYEQYFGPGTRLTVT.

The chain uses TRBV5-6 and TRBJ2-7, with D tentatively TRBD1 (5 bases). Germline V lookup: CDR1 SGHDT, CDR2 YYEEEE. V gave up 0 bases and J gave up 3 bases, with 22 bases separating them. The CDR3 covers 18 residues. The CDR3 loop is CASSLVGATWSNLYEQYF. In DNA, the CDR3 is TGTGCCAGCAGCTTGGTTGGGGCGACCTGGAGTAATCTCTACGAGCAGTACTTC.

CDR3 amino acids: CASSLGGGVGGDYGYTF. As DNA, the CDR3 is TGTGCCAGCAGCTTGGGCGGGGGTGTCGGGGGCGACTATGGCTACACCTTC. The V gene is TRBV7-8, the J gene TRBJ1-2; D is possibly TRBD1 (6 bases). This CDR3 comprises 17 residues. Trimming removed 3 bases from V and 3 bases from J, with 20 bases in between. Germline V CDR1 and CDR2: SGHVS, FQNEAQ.

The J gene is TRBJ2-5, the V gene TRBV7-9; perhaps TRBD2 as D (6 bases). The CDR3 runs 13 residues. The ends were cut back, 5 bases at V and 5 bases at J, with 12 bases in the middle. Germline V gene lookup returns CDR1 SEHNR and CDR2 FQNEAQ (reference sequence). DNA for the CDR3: TGTGCCAGCAGCATGGGGGGACGGGAGACCCAGTACTTC. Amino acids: CASSMGGRETQYF.

CDR3 sequence (DNA): TGTGCCAGCAGCTTAAGGGGGGGGGAGGATGAAGCTTTCTTT. It codes for CASSLRGGEDEAFF. The gene calls are TRBV7-6 and TRBJ1-1, with D possibly being TRBD1 (6 bases). This CDR3 comprises 14 residues. In germline, CDR1 is SGHVS, CDR2 FNYEAQ. V shed 2 bases and J shed 7 bases, with 14 bases lying between them.

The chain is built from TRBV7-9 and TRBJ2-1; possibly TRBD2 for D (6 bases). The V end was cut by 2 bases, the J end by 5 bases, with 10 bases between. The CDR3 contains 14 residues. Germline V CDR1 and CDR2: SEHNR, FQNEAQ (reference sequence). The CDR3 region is CASSLSREHNEQFF. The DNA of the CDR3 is TGTGCCAGCAGCTTATCGCGGGAACACAATGAGCAGTTCTTC. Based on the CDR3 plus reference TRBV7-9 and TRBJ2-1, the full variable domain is DTGVSQNPRHKITKRGQNVTFRCDPISEHNRLYWYRQTLGQGPEFLTYFQNEAQLEKSRLLSDRFSAERPKGSFSTLEIQRTEQGDSAMYLCASSLSREHNEQFFGPGTRLTVL.

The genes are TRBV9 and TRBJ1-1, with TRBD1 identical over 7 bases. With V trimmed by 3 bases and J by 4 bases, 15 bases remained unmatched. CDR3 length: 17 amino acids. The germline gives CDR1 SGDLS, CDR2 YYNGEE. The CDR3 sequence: CASSAPTGTYLTTEAFF. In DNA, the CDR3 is TGTGCCAGCAGCGCCCCGACAGGGACTTACTTGACCACTGAAGCTTTCTTT.

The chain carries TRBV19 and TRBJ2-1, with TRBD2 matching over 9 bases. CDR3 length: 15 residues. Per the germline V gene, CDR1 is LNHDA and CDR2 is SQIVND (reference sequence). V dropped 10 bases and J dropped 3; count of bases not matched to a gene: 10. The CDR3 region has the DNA TGTGCCACCGCTAGCGGGGACAAAATCTACAATGAGCAGTTCTTC. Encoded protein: CATASGDKIYNEQFF.

CDR3: CASIGRAGDEQYF. Here the CDR3 DNA reads TGCGCCAGCATCGGCAGGGCTGGGGACGAGCAGTACTTC. The rearrangement uses TRBV5-1 and TRBJ2-7; a weak D match, TRBD1 (5 bases). CDR3 length: 13 residues. Trimming pared 6 bases from V and 5 bases from J, leaving 15 bases between. Germline values: CDR1 SGHRS, CDR2 YFSETQ.

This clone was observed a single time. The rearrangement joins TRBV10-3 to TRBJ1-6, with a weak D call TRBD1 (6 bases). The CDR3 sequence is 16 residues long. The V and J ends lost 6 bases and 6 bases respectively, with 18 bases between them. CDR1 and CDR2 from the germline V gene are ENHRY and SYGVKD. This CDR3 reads CAIRGGSIIGNSPLHF. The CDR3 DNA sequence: TGTGCCATCAGAGGGGGTAGTATTATAGGTAATTCACCCCTCCACTTT.

The CDR3, as DNA: TGTGCCAGCAGCTACTCATTAGCGGGTACCACCTACGAGCAGTACTTC. It specifies CASSYSLAGTTYEQYF. V and J are TRBV7-9 and TRBJ2-7; 7 bases line up with TRBD2. Trimming cost V 4 bases and J 2 bases; bases outside gene matches: 11. The CDR3 totals 16 residues. CDR1 is SEHNR, CDR2 FQNEAQ, per germline (reference sequence).